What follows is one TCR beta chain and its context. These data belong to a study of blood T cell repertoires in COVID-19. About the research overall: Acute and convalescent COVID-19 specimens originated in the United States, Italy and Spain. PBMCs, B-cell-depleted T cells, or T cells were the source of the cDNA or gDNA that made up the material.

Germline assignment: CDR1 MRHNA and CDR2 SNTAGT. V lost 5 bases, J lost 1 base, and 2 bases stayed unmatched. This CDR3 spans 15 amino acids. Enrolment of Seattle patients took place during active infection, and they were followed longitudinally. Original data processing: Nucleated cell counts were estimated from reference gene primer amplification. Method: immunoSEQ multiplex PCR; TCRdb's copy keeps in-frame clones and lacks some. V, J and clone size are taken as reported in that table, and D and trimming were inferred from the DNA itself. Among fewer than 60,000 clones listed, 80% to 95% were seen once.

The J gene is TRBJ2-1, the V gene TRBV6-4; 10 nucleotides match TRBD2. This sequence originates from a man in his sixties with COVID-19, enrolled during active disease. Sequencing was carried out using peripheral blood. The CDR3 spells CASSSGRGSYNEQFF. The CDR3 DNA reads TGTGCCAGCAGTAGCGGGAGGGGTTCCTACAATGAGCAGTTCTTC.